The clone carrying this TCR beta chain was seen a few times. Repertoires were generated with immunoSEQ multiplex PCR, while TCRdb's copy carries only in-frame clones and drops some. The sample yields around 500,000 clones, over 60% seen once. The germline V and J ends were trimmed by 2 bases and 3 bases, with 5 bases remaining between them. Germline assignment: CDR1 GTSNPN and CDR2 SVGIG (reference sequence). This CDR3 has 12 residues. These data belong to a study of shared clonotypes between healthy human individuals. What was sequenced was PBMCs. This clonotype was sampled from a woman in her forties in good health. Some clones in this sample may be carry-over from other donors' samples. This chain joins TRBV30 and TRBJ2-1; D unresolved. The DNA for the CDR3 is TGTGCCTGGAGTAAGAACTACAATGAGCAGTTCTTC. It is translated as CAWSKNYNEQFF.